What follows is one TCR beta chain and its context. Its target is not known. Germline CDR1 reads GTSNPN; CDR2 reads SVGIG (reference sequence). The CDR3 is 15 amino acids. Trimming cost V 3 bases and J 8 bases, with 23 bases left between them. TCRdb processed the RT-PCR reads anew with MiXCR; each CDR3 protein has one entry. The table has roughly 520,000 distinct CDR3 sequences, about 25% seen once. This sample is drawn from a study of response to subunit inactivated influenza vaccine. Whole-study results and caveats: Each seasonal flu vaccination may recruit only limited new T cells, authors suggested.

The origin of this receptor is a man in his fifties who received an inactivated influenza vaccine. The sequenced sample was CD4+ T cells sorted from PBMCs, obtained around 5 days after vaccination. The V and J genes are TRBV30 and TRBJ2-7, with D perhaps matching TRBD2 (5 bases). DNA for the CDR3: TGTGCCTGGAGAGACGCGGGCACCCACCTACGCCAGCAGTACTTC. Translated: CAWRDAGTHLRQQYF.